The 12 T cell receptor beta chains below all came from one sample that was sequenced in a study of cytomegalovirus exposure and HLA in healthy donors. Amplification used 60 Vbeta primers and 13 Jbeta primers. Using immunoSEQ multiplex PCR, the repertoire was profiled, and TCRdb retains in-frame clones only, with some absent. This table has 150,000 to 200,000 clones, around two thirds appearing once. The specimen sequenced was PBMCs. Receptor source: a man in his forties or fifties in good health and CMV-seronegative.

This clone appeared a few times. V usage is TRBV7-9 and J usage is TRBJ2-5, with 8 positions matching TRBD1. Germline lookup yields CDR1 SEHNR and CDR2 FQNEAQ (reference sequence). CDR3 length: 15 residues. V lost 1 base to trimming and J lost 4 bases; unmatched junction nucleotides: 5. This CDR3 reads CASSLEAGGRETQYF. The DNA for the CDR3 is TGTGCCAGCAGCTTAGAGGCAGGGGGCAGAGAGACCCAGTACTTC.

This chain links TRBV10-3 with TRBJ2-2, with TRBD2 as a possible D gene (6 bases). Germline V gives CDR1 ENHRY, CDR2 SYGVKD. The CDR3 is 18 residues long. V dropped 2 bases and J dropped 4 bases, with 20 bases sitting between them. The CDR3 here is CAISEPQGGQGPTGELFF. The DNA for the CDR3 is TGTGCCATCAGTGAGCCCCAAGGAGGGCAGGGACCCACCGGGGAGCTGTTTTTT.

The genes are TRBV28 and TRBJ2-1, with 7 bases that match TRBD2. Germline V gene data show CDR1 as MDHEN and CDR2 as SYDVKM. The CDR3 consists of 16 residues. With 3 bases clipped from V and 3 bases from J, the junction kept 8 bases outside the gene matches. The CDR3 is CASSFSLGGGYNEQFF. CDR3 nucleotides: TGTGCCAGCAGTTTCTCCCTTGGGGGGGGCTACAATGAGCAGTTCTTC.

The count of this clone is one. This rearrangement joins TRBV25-1 to TRBJ2-1; 8 nucleotides line up with TRBD1. The V and J ends lost 4 bases and 8 bases, in that order; junction bases with no gene match: 13. CDR1 and CDR2 (germline): MGHDK, SYGVNS. The CDR3 spans 16 residues. CDR3 sequence: CASSARTGWQEHEQFF. The CDR3 DNA reads TGTGCCAGCAGTGCTCGGACAGGGTGGCAGGAGCATGAGCAGTTCTTC.

The CDR3 sequence: CASRKTGGTEAFF. DNA for the CDR3: TGTGCCAGCAGAAAGACAGGGGGCACTGAAGCTTTCTTT. The V and J genes are TRBV6-5 and TRBJ1-1; TRBD1 matches 9 bases. Trimming took 6 bases from V and 4 from J; bases not matched to a gene: 3. Germline-derived CDR1 and CDR2 are MNHEY and SVGAGI. The CDR3 spans 13 residues.

The CDR3 DNA follows: TGTGCCAGCAGCTTTTGGACAGGGGGCAATCAGCCCCAGCATTTT. Encoded protein: CASSFWTGGNQPQHF. This rearrangement joins TRBV5-5 to TRBJ1-5; 9 nucleotides line up with TRBD1. From germline, CDR1 is SGHKS and CDR2 YYEKEE (reference sequence). V lost 2 bases to trimming and J lost 2 bases; unmatched junction nucleotides: 2. The CDR3 spans 15 residues.

The chain recombines TRBV19 with TRBJ2-7, with 9 bases fitting TRBD2. V gave up 5 bases and J gave up 3 bases; unmatched junction bases: 5. Per germline, CDR1 LNHDA and CDR2 SQIVND (reference sequence). The CDR3 is 14 amino acids. This chain's CDR3 is CASSPLAGVYEQYF. The CDR3 DNA sequence: TGTGCCAGTAGTCCCTTAGCGGGGGTCTACGAGCAGTACTTC.

The chain links TRBV6-6 to TRBJ2-1; D unclear. Germline V CDR1 and CDR2: MNHNY, SVGAGI (reference sequence). The CDR3 totals 13 residues. Trimming shortened V by 0 bases and J by 7 bases, and 7 bases separated the two germline ends. In DNA, the CDR3 is TGTGCCAGCAGTTACTCCCAGAGGAATGAGCAGTTCTTC. As protein: CASSYSQRNEQFF.

The chain couples TRBV2 to TRBJ2-6; 7 bases fit TRBD2. The CDR3 spans 16 residues. Trimming at V came to 5 bases and at J to 0 bases, leaving 4 bases not matched to a gene. Germline lookup yields CDR1 SNHLY and CDR2 FYNNEI. CDR3 sequence reads: CASSPSGVSGANVLTF. The DNA for the CDR3 is TGTGCCAGCAGTCCGAGCGGGGTCTCTGGGGCCAACGTCCTGACTTTC.

The chain uses TRBV5-1 and TRBJ1-1, with D possibly being TRBD1 (5 bases). V dropped 4 bases and J dropped 6 bases, with 19 bases sitting between them. Per germline, CDR1 SGHRS and CDR2 YFSETQ. The CDR3 length is 15 residues. This CDR3 is CASSKPRDSSSEAFF. The CDR3, as DNA: TGCGCCAGCAGCAAACCCAGGGATAGCTCTTCTGAAGCTTTCTTT.

This clone was counted a few times. The rearrangement links TRBV19 to TRBJ2-3; TRBD2 might be the D (7 bases). The CDR3 is made up of 14 amino acids. Germline V lookup: CDR1 LNHDA, CDR2 SQIVND (reference sequence). The V and J ends lost 7 bases and 4 bases respectively, with 15 bases between them. The CDR3 sequence: CASTLGGGPDTQYF. CDR3 DNA sequence: TGTGCCAGTACCCTGGGGGGGGGCCCAGATACGCAGTATTTT.

This rearrangement joins TRBV5-1 to TRBJ2-5; 13 bases match TRBD2. CDR1 and CDR2 (germline): SGHRS, YFSETQ. The CDR3 is 17 amino acids. J lost 8 bases, V lost 0 bases, and 10 bases had no gene match. CDR3 DNA: TGCGCCAGCAGCTTGGGGACTAGCGGGGGCCCGGAGGATACCCAGTACTTC. Protein: CASSLGTSGGPEDTQYF.